This is a list of T cell receptor beta chains from one sample in a study of blood T cell repertoires in COVID-19. Profiling relied on immunoSEQ multiplex PCR, and the TCRdb table lists in-frame clones only, not all of them. There are 400,000 to 500,000 clones in the sample; around nine tenths occur only once, and 1.8% lies in the top ten. The specimen was PBMCs or T cells enriched from blood (not recorded which). These receptor sequences come from a woman in her forties who had recovered from COVID-19. Each CDR3 is given with its conserved first and last residue.

j_call	cdr3_length	v_call	cdr3_aa
TRBJ2-3	16	TRBV3-1/TRBV3-2	CASRRDESGSTDTQYF
TRBJ1-1	14	TRBV27	CASSARRGGTEAFF
TRBJ2-1	15	TRBV24-1	CATSEAGTSIYEQFF
TRBJ2-7	13	TRBV29-1	CSVEKGARDEQYF
TRBJ1-5	14	TRBV2	CASSNRDRNQPQHF
TRBJ2-1	15	TRBV4-1	CASSLGGGRDNEQFF
TRBJ1-2	17	TRBV7-2	CASSLFARARPNYGYTF
TRBJ2-7	17	TRBV5-1	CASSLAGTGRLDYEQYF
TRBJ2-1	13	TRBV7-9	CASTVAGYNEQFF
TRBJ2-7	18	TRBV3-1/TRBV3-2	CASSQVLAGGSSSYEQYF
TRBJ1-2	15	TRBV27	CASRVMGQGASGYTF
TRBJ1-1	15	TRBV5-4	CASSFGGGAYTEAFF
TRBJ1-2	15	TRBV29-1	CSFSGQGTVGYGYTF
TRBJ2-3	15	TRBV2	CASSRDGLSTDTQYF
TRBJ1-6	16	TRBV29-1	CSVEEGRTVYNSPLHF
TRBJ1-5	15	TRBV6-5	CASKTGLRSNQPQHF
TRBJ2-7	15	TRBV27	CASSLVLGTRIMQYF
TRBJ1-1	15	TRBV19	CASSARFGTGAEAFF
TRBJ1-5	14	TRBV6-5	CASSPGGTRQPQHF
TRBJ1-1	15	TRBV6-1	CASSELKGPGTEAFF
TRBJ2-3	14	TRBV5-8	CASSLGQNTDTQYF
TRBJ2-7	16	TRBV11-2	CASSFPSGQGIYEQYF
TRBJ2-7	16	TRBV12-5	CASGLVIAGGPYEQYF
TRBJ2-1	14	TRBV24-1	CATSRDSHYNEQFF
TRBJ1-4	12	TRBV2	CASNRGNEKLFF
TRBJ1-5	14	TRBV7-2	CASGGQGAAQPQHF
TRBJ2-1	11	TRBV29-1	CSVTSSDEQFF
TRBJ1-3	15	TRBV7-2	CASSIWTGAGNTIYF
TRBJ1-1	15	TRBV30	CAWSVLGRPNTEAFF
TRBJ1-5	17	TRBV3-1/TRBV3-2	CASSQDYGTGYNQPQHF
TRBJ1-1	11	TRBV24-1	CATKLGREAFF
TRBJ1-6	13	TRBV11-2	CASSLESGSPLHF
TRBJ1-4	12	TRBV12-3/TRBV12-4	CASKRGSEKLFF
TRBJ1-5	15	TRBV30	CAWSGGGSSNQPQHF
TRBJ1-2	13	TRBV12-3/TRBV12-4	CASHHGLNYGYTF
TRBJ1-6	15	TRBV4-1	CASSHPTNPHSPLHF
TRBJ1-4	15	TRBV5-5	CASSFGETTNEKLFF
TRBJ1-4	14	TRBV6-5	CASSYSMRGEKLFF
TRBJ2-2	17	TRBV19	CASSIDAGQGDTGELFF
TRBJ2-1	16	TRBV6-2/TRBV6-3	CASSSDSIASYNEQFF
TRBJ1-4	18	TRBV4-2	CASSHPGGRGRSDEKLFF
TRBJ2-1	20	TRBV19	CASSIERVAGGLSSYNEQFF